This TCR beta chain was sequenced during a study of CD8 T cells in ankylosing spondylitis. Generation of TCR beta libraries employed quantitative 5'-RACE incorporating molecular barcodes. TCRdb reprocessed the 5' RACE reads with MiXCR, giving one entry per CDR3 protein. The sample carries 400,000 or so distinct CDR3 sequences, 26% recorded once. This clonotype was counted ten times or more. Its antigen is as yet unknown. General study results and limits: Apparently characteristic of ankylosing spondylitis blood was a TCR beta motif (about 8 highly homologous variants). Reportedly, disease-linked clones are significantly enriched in ankylosing spondylitis patients' matched synovial fluid.

Sequenced: blood, either unsorted or a sorted T cell fraction (not recorded which). The TCR originated in a male donor with ankylosing spondylitis.

The CDR3 spells CASSQDSIGQPQHF. In DNA form, the CDR3 reads TGTGCCAGCAGCCAAGATTCCATTGGGCAGCCCCAGCATTTT. V usage is TRBV4-2 and J usage is TRBJ1-5, with unresolved D. Trimming left V 0 bases short and J 7 bases short, with 10 bases between. The CDR3 consists of 14 residues. Germline V gene sequence: CDR1 LGHNA, CDR2 YNFKEQ.